This T cell receptor beta chain was sequenced during a study of beta chain features in type 1 diabetes. The overall study: What patients shared with healthy donors was a similar profile of age, gender and cell yields.

The length of the CDR3 is 15 residues. Germline CDR1 is ENHRY and CDR2 is SYGVKD. The sample holds a few counts of this clone. Sorting produced populations that all topped 98% purity. Expressed TCRB transcripts were sequenced because the isolated RNA had all been reverse transcribed beforehand. Naive, central memory and regulatory T cell samples yielded around 3.4 million reads on average. Sequenced by immunoSEQ multiplex PCR; TCRdb stores in-frame clones only, minus some. The sample consists of around 500,000 clones, approximately 10% of them appearing once. The sequence was obtained from a young woman in good health. The gene calls are TRBV10-3 and TRBJ2-7; possible D gene TRBD1, 5 bases. The sample was naive CD4+ T cells from blood. CDR3 coding DNA: TGTGCGGTAAAGTCAGGGCTTAGGGCCCCCTACGAGCAGTACGTC. This gives the protein CAVKSGLRAPYEQYV.